The 10 T cell receptor beta chains in this list originate from one sample, sequenced in a study of cytomegalovirus exposure and HLA in healthy donors. Primers included in the PCR were 60 Vbeta and 13 Jbeta primers. Sequencing was performed with immunoSEQ multiplex PCR; in TCRdb, only in-frame clones are kept and a portion is missing. Here the sample spans 150,000 to 160,000 clones, about four fifths being singletons. The sequencing input was PBMCs. These receptors were obtained from a man aged 18-30 years in good health and CMV-seronegative.

The rearrangement links TRBV27 to TRBJ1-1, with D possibly being TRBD1 (6 bases). Trimming shortened V by 5 bases and J by 3 bases, and 13 bases separated the two germline ends. This CDR3 is 14 amino acids long. Germline CDR1 MNHEY, CDR2 SMNVEV (reference sequence). CDR3 nucleotide sequence: TGTGCCAGCAGTCTACAGGGCGGGTACACTGAAGCTTTCTTT. This codes for CASSLQGGYTEAFF.

V is TRBV18 and J is TRBJ2-5; D is perhaps TRBD2 (6 bases). The J call is uncertain, as TRBJ2-7 better fits the DNA end. The CDR3 is 14 residues long. Germline CDR1 KGHSH, CDR2 LQKENI. The CDR3 is CASSPGLTTYEQYF. The CDR3 bases are TGTGCCAGCTCACCGGGACTGACTACCTACGAGCAGTACTTC.

The rearrangement uses TRBV7-2 and TRBJ2-3, with 12 nucleotides matching TRBD2. Germline values: CDR1 SGHTA, CDR2 FQGNSA. Trimming cost V 5 bases and J 0 bases; bases outside gene matches: 6. The CDR3 loop spans 17 amino acids. In DNA, the CDR3 is TGTGCCAGCAGCCTTAAGCTAGCGGGGGGGAGCACAGATACGCAGTATTTT. The encoded protein is CASSLKLAGGSTDTQYF.

This chain connects TRBV27 to TRBJ1-1; D gene uncertain. The CDR3 length is 15 residues. The germline CDR1 and CDR2 sequences are MNHEY and SMNVEV (reference sequence). Trimming took off 6 bases at V and 1 base at J, with 15 bases between the two ends. CDR3 amino acids: CASSFTPSGNTEAFF. The CDR3 bases are TGTGCCAGCAGCTTTACCCCCTCCGGGAACACTGAAGCTTTCTTT.

Here the CDR3 reads CAWRVETGNSPLHF. CDR3 nucleotide sequence: TGTGCCTGGAGAGTGGAGACAGGGAATTCACCCCTCCACTTT. This chain connects TRBV30 to TRBJ1-6, with 7 bases identical to TRBD1. CDR3 length: 14 residues. Germline V CDR1 and CDR2: GTSNPN, SVGIG (reference sequence). Trimming took 3 bases from V and 7 from J; bases not matched to a gene: 6.

This sequence joins TRBV9 and TRBJ2-1; 8 bases agree with TRBD2. The germline CDR1 and CDR2 sequences are SGDLS and YYNGEE. The length of the CDR3 is 17 residues. Trimming at V came to 3 bases and at J to 2 bases, leaving 10 bases not matched to a gene. The CDR3 here is CASSDPWRGVPYNEQFF. The CDR3 nucleotides read TGTGCCAGCAGCGACCCCTGGCGGGGGGTGCCCTACAATGAGCAGTTCTTC.

The chain joins TRBV29-1 to TRBJ1-3; TRBD1 matches at 8 bases. The CDR3 has 13 residues. CDR1 SQVTM and CDR2 ANQGSEA come from the germline V gene. V shed 6 bases, J shed 4 bases, and the junction held 5 bases outside the gene matches. DNA of the CDR3: TGCAGCGTACTCAGGGGGCCCGGAAACACCATATATTTT. This codes for CSVLRGPGNTIYF.

J is TRBJ1-6 and V is TRBV6-5, with D maybe TRBD1 (6 bases). Between the trimmed V and J ends, which lost 0 bases and 9 bases, there was a span of 9 bases. CDR3 length: 14 residues. Germline assignment: CDR1 MNHEY and CDR2 SVGAGI. CDR3 amino acids: CASSYSSGASPLHF. CDR3 DNA sequence: TGTGCCAGCAGTTACTCGTCAGGGGCTTCACCCCTCCACTTT.

This clone was counted between two and nine times. V gene TRBV7-9 combines with J gene TRBJ1-4, with TRBD1 identical over 10 bases. The CDR3 length is 14 residues. V shed 5 bases and J 8 bases; nucleotides not matched to a gene: 5. Germline values: CDR1 SEHNR, CDR2 FQNEAQ (reference sequence). The CDR3 here is CASSPGQGREKLFF. DNA for the CDR3: TGTGCCAGCAGCCCGGGACAGGGGAGGGAAAAACTGTTTTTT.

The chain combines TRBV18 with TRBJ1-6, with 10 positions matching TRBD1. The CDR3 is made up of 17 amino acids. V shed 4 bases and J 9 bases; nucleotides not matched to a gene: 12. Germline values: CDR1 KGHSH, CDR2 LQKENI. DNA of the CDR3: TGTGCCAGCTCACTACGCTTGACAGGGGGCGAGGGTTCACCCCTCCACTTT. It translates to CASSLRLTGGEGSPLHF.